The entry that follows covers one TCR beta chain sequence. This CDR3 comprises 14 residues. CDR1 SGHRS and CDR2 YFSETQ come from the germline V gene. Trimming pared 3 bases from V and 5 bases from J, leaving 9 bases between. This entry belongs to a study of T-cell memory formation after mild COVID-19. Overall study: TCR clustering was largely donor specific.

TCRdb reprocessed the 5' RACE reads via MiXCR and lists one record per CDR3 protein. The sample has a few hundred thousand distinct CDR3 sequences; approximately 16% are singletons. The sample was PBMCs or a T cell subset sorted from them (not recorded which). The clonotype was recovered from a man aged 18 to 35 who had mild COVID-19 (a few samples of this study predate the infection). Cell type and time point are not known. The rearrangement links TRBV5-1 to TRBJ1-6; D is perhaps TRBD1 (5 bases). CDR3 bases: TGCGCCAGCAGCTCGGGACGAGATAATTCACCCCTCCACTTT. It is translated as CASSSGRDNSPLHF.